This is a list of T cell receptor beta chains from one sample in a study of T-cell memory formation after mild COVID-19. MiXCR, run by TCRdb on the 5' RACE reads, gives a single entry per CDR3 protein. This table holds tens of thousands of distinct CDR3 sequences, 11% to 15% found once. The sequenced sample consisted of PBMCs or a T cell subset sorted from them (not recorded which). The receptors derive from an adult woman who had mild COVID-19 (a few samples of this study predate the infection). Cell type and time point are not known. The CDR3 runs from the conserved cysteine through the conserved F or W. The D gene is left open where the match is weak. Clone size appears in some rows only: once, few, many, or a class for an expanded clone.

TRBV6-5	TRBJ1-1	NA	NA	CASRGSRGTEAFF	TGTGCCTCAAGGGGTTCCAGGGGCACTGAAGCTTTCTTT
TRBV6-5	TRBJ2-5	NA	NA	CASSLGTWGRTQYF	TGTGCCAGCAGTTTAGGGACCTGGGGCAGGACCCAGTACTTC
TRBV5-1	TRBJ1-2	NA	NA	CASSFYRRAVNYGYTF	TGCGCCAGCAGCTTTTATCGGCGTGCGGTGAACTATGGCTACACCTTC
TRBV11-3	TRBJ2-2	NA	NA	CASSLDPTFGGELFF	TGTGCCAGCAGCTTAGATCCGACCTTCGGCGGGGAGCTGTTTTTT
TRBV6-5	TRBJ2-1	many	TRBD2	CASSTSGRYEQFF	TGTGCCAGCTCGACTAGCGGGAGATATGAGCAGTTCTTC
TRBV27	TRBJ2-7	many	TRBD1	CASSPDRYEQYF	TGTGCCAGCAGTCCGGACAGGTACGAGCAGTACTTC
TRBV6-2/TRBV6-3	TRBJ1-4	NA	TRBD1	CASSHLPGQGSVNEKLFF	TGTGCCAGCAGTCACCTCCCGGGACAGGGTTCGGTGAACGAAAAACTGTTTTTT
TRBV7-9	TRBJ2-7	NA	NA	CASSAGDHYEQYF	TGTGCCAGCTCGGCAGGCGACCACTACGAGCAGTACTTC
TRBV6-5	TRBJ1-1	few	NA	CASSYFGLMNTEAFF	TGTGCCAGCAGTTACTTCGGCCTCATGAACACTGAAGCTTTCTTT
TRBV5-5	TRBJ1-1	many	NA	CASSWNSGPLQTEAFF	TGTGCCAGCAGCTGGAATTCCGGGCCCCTCCAGACTGAAGCTTTCTTT
TRBV29-1	TRBJ2-7	NA	NA	CSVHNPGDEQYF	TGCAGCGTCCACAACCCGGGGGACGAGCAGTACTTC
TRBV7-9	TRBJ2-3	NA	NA	CASSRRDRDTQYF	TGTGCCAGCTCAAGACGAGACAGAGATACGCAGTATTTT
TRBV24-1	TRBJ2-1	NA	NA	CATSGLTDEQFF	TGTGCCACCAGTGGCCTCACGGATGAGCAGTTCTTC
TRBV7-9	TRBJ1-1	NA	NA	CASSLLTGTNTEAFF	TGTGCCAGCAGCTTACTCACAGGGACCAACACTGAAGCTTTCTTT
TRBV6-2/TRBV6-3	TRBJ1-1	few	NA	CASSYSIKGGTEAFF	TGTGCCAGCAGTTACTCGATTAAGGGGGGCACTGAAGCTTTCTTT
TRBV14	TRBJ1-1	NA	NA	CASSAGRATEAFF	TGTGCCAGCAGCGCGGGAAGAGCCACTGAAGCTTTCTTT
TRBV29-1	TRBJ2-2	few	NA	CSVGPRDTGELFF	TGCAGCGTTGGGCCAAGGGACACCGGGGAGCTGTTTTTT
TRBV19	TRBJ2-1	NA	NA	CASTPGGNRGYNEQFF	TGTGCCAGTACCCCAGGAGGGAATCGAGGGTACAATGAGCAGTTCTTC
TRBV4-1	TRBJ2-7	few	TRBD1	CASSQATGSPYEQYF	TGCGCCAGCAGCCAAGCGACAGGGAGCCCCTACGAGCAGTACTTC
TRBV7-9	TRBJ2-7	NA	NA	CASSDRDGISYEQYF	TGTGCCAGCAGCGACCGGGACGGGATTTCCTACGAGCAGTACTTC
TRBV20-1	TRBJ2-2	many	TRBD2	CSARAPGNSGGWDTGELFF	TGCAGTGCTAGAGCCCCTGGGAATAGCGGGGGGTGGGACACCGGGGAGCTGTTTTTT
TRBV20-1	TRBJ2-7	NA	NA	CSARDRAGTRAFEQYF	TGCAGTGCTAGAGATAGGGCCGGGACCAGAGCCTTCGAGCAGTACTTC
TRBV7-6	TRBJ1-6	few	NA	CASSPDSTRNSPLHF	TGTGCCAGCAGCCCCGACTCTACTCGTAATTCACCCCTCCACTTT
TRBV7-2	TRBJ2-1	few	NA	CASSLDDSPPVNEQFF	TGTGCCAGCAGCTTAGATGACTCCCCCCCGGTCAATGAGCAGTTCTTC
TRBV19	TRBJ2-2	NA	TRBD1	CASILQQGAGAGELFF	TGTGCCAGTATTCTGCAACAGGGGGCGGGGGCCGGGGAGCTGTTTTTT
TRBV5-5	TRBJ1-1	NA	NA	CASSLGDRGNTEAFF	TGTGCCAGCAGCTTAGGAGACAGAGGGAACACTGAAGCTTTCTTT
TRBV7-2	TRBJ2-5	NA	TRBD2	CASSLAGGETQYF	TGTGCCAGCAGCTTAGCGGGGGGGGAGACCCAGTACTTC
TRBV5-6	TRBJ2-5	NA	NA	CASSLVGSKETQYF	TGTGCCAGCAGCTTGGTGGGCAGTAAAGAGACCCAGTACTTC
TRBV7-6	TRBJ2-7	NA	NA	CASSLGQNPIYEQYF	TGTGCCAGCAGCTTAGGACAGAATCCTATCTACGAGCAGTACTTC
TRBV20-1	TRBJ2-1	few	NA	CSARAPASYNEQFF	TGCAGTGCTAGAGCCCCGGCCTCCTACAATGAGCAGTTCTTC
TRBV11-3	TRBJ2-2	NA	TRBD1	CASRLPGQGNTGELFF	TGTGCCAGCAGACTTCCGGGACAGGGTAACACCGGGGAGCTGTTTTTT
TRBV19	TRBJ2-1	NA	NA	CASSIDKGGSYNEQFF	TGTGCCAGTAGTATAGATAAAGGGGGCTCCTACAATGAGCAGTTCTTC
TRBV4-1	TRBJ2-2	NA	NA	CASSQEPGAANTGELFF	TGCGCCAGCAGCCAAGAGCCAGGGGCGGCGAACACCGGGGAGCTGTTTTTT
TRBV9	TRBJ2-2	few	TRBD1	CASSDTGTGSLGELFF	TGTGCCAGCAGCGACACCGGGACAGGATCCTTGGGGGAGCTGTTTTTT
TRBV12-3/TRBV12-4	TRBJ2-1	many	NA	CASSLGTSSYNEQFF	TGTGCCAGCAGTTTAGGTACTAGCTCCTACAATGAGCAGTTCTTC
TRBV12-3/TRBV12-4	TRBJ2-1	NA	NA	CASNPPSGEYNEQFF	TGTGCCAGCAATCCGCCTTCTGGGGAATACAATGAGCAGTTCTTC
TRBV6-6	TRBJ1-5	few	NA	CASSYWTDSNQPQHF	TGTGCCAGCAGTTACTGGACGGATAGCAATCAGCCCCAGCATTTT
TRBV12-3/TRBV12-4	TRBJ2-7	NA	TRBD2	CASSASGREIYEQYF	TGTGCCAGCAGTGCTAGCGGGAGGGAGATCTACGAGCAGTACTTC
TRBV29-1	TRBJ2-3	many	NA	CSVESGTKADTQYF	TGCAGCGTTGAGTCCGGGACAAAAGCGGATACGCAGTATTTT
TRBV11-2	TRBJ1-1	few	NA	CASSLDPSPGSYLHAEAFF	TGTGCCAGCAGCTTAGATCCTAGCCCGGGTTCATACCTCCATGCTGAAGCTTTCTTT
TRBV10-3	TRBJ2-5	few	NA	CAISESSGEETQYF	TGTGCCATCAGTGAGTCATCAGGGGAAGAGACCCAGTACTTC
TRBV7-3	TRBJ2-3	few	NA	CASSASGPTDTQYF	TGTGCCAGCAGCGCAAGCGGACCCACAGATACGCAGTATTTT
TRBV27	TRBJ2-3	NA	NA	CASRRDGRRSDTQYF	TGTGCCAGCCGAAGGGATGGGCGCAGGTCAGATACGCAGTATTTT
TRBV7-9	TRBJ2-3	many	NA	CASSLSTLDHLGQYF	TGTGCCAGCAGCTTAAGTACGCTGGATCACCTTGGGCAGTATTTT
TRBV23-1	TRBJ2-2	NA	TRBD1	CASSQPGTGGDTGELFF	TGCGCCAGCAGTCAACCCGGGACAGGGGGAGACACCGGGGAGCTGTTTTTT
TRBV6-2/TRBV6-3	TRBJ2-7	medium-sized	NA	CASSYSGMGYEQYF	TGTGCCAGCAGCTATAGCGGAATGGGCTACGAGCAGTACTTC
TRBV7-3	TRBJ2-3	many	TRBD1	CASSTSDRGGSTDTQYF	TGTGCCAGCAGCACATCGGACAGGGGAGGTAGCACAGATACGCAGTATTTT
TRBV9	TRBJ1-1	once	TRBD1	CASSPGQGARPNTEAFF	TGTGCCAGCAGCCCCGGACAGGGGGCTCGCCCGAACACTGAAGCTTTCTTT
TRBV27	TRBJ2-1	few	TRBD2	CASRGAGGYREQFF	TGTGCCAGCAGGGGAGCGGGAGGTTACAGGGAGCAGTTCTTC
TRBV29-1	TRBJ2-3	few	TRBD1	CSVGSPLSWDSSTDTQYF	TGCAGCGTTGGGTCTCCCCTTTCTTGGGACAGTAGCACAGATACGCAGTATTTT